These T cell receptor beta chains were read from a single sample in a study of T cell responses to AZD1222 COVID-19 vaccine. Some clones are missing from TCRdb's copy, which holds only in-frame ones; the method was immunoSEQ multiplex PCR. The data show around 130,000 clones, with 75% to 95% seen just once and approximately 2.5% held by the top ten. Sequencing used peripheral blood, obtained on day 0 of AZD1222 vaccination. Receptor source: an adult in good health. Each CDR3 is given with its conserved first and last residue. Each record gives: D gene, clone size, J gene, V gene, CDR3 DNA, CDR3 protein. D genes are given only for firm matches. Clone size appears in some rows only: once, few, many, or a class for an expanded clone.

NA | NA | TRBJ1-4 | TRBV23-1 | TGCGCCAGCAGTCAATCCGGCGTCGCAGCAACTAATGAAAAACTGTTTTTT | CASSQSGVAATNEKLFF
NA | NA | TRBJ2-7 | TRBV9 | TGTGCCAGCAGCGTAGGGGGCAGGGGAAGCGAGCAGTACTTC | CASSVGGRGSEQYF
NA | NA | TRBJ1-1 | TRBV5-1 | TGCGCCAGCAGCTTGGACGGCGGTGGTGAGAACACTGAAGCTTTCTTT | CASSLDGGGENTEAFF
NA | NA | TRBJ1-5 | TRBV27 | TGTGCCAGCAGAACAGGATATAGCAATCAGCCCCAGCATTTT | CASRTGYSNQPQHF
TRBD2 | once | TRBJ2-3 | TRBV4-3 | TGCGCCAGCAGCAAAAGCGGGACTCGGCGACTAGCCGGCACAGATACGCAGTATTTT | CASSKSGTRRLAGTDTQYF
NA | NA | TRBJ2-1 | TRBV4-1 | TGCGCCAGCAGCCAAGAAACGGCTGTGTACAATGAGCAGTTCTTC | CASSQETAVYNEQFF
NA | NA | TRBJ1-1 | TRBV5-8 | TGTGCCAGCAGCTTGTTGTTCTGGCAGCAAAACACTGAAGCTTTCTTT | CASSLLFWQQNTEAFF
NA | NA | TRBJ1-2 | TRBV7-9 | TGTGCCAGCAGCCCACTCAGTGTTGGGGGACCCGGCTACACCTTC | CASSPLSVGGPGYTF
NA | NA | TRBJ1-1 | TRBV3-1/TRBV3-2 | TGTGCCAGCACCGGGATCGGGGGGCTGGGTGAAGCTTTCTTT | CASTGIGGLGEAFF
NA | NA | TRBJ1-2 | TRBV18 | TGTGCCAGCTCACCATCGGATACTAGGGGCTACACCTTC | CASSPSDTRGYTF
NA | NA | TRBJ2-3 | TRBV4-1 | TGCGCCAGCAGCTACACAGATACGCAGTATTTT | CASSYTDTQYF
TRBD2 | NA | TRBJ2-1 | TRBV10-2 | TGCGCCAGCCAGTGGGGGGGTTCCTACAATGAGCAGTTCTTC | CASQWGGSYNEQFF
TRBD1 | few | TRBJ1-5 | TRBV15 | TGTGCCACCAGCAGGCATACAGGGGCCAATCAGCCCCAGCATTTT | CATSRHTGANQPQHF
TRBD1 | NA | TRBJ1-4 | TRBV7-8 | TGTGCCAGCAGCTTAGAGGGGACAGGGGGTTCAACTAATGAAAAACTGTTTTTT | CASSLEGTGGSTNEKLFF
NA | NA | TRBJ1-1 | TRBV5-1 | TGCGCCAGCAGCCTAGCAAAGGGGACTGAAGCTTTCTTT | CASSLAKGTEAFF
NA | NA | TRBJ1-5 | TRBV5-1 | TGCGCCAGCAGCTTGGGACCGGGCATGGCCCAGCATTTT | CASSLGPGMAQHF
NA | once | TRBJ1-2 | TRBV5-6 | TGTGCCAGCAGCTTGGGGTTAGGCTCATATGGCTACACCTTC | CASSLGLGSYGYTF
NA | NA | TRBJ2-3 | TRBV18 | TGTGCCAGCTCACCAACCGGGGGTTTACAGGGCGGACCTAGCACAGATACGCAGTATTTT | CASSPTGGLQGGPSTDTQYF
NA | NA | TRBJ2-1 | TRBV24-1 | TGTGCCACCAGTGATCCAAGGGGTAAATACAATGAGCAGTTCTTC | CATSDPRGKYNEQFF
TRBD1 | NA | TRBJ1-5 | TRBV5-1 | TGCGCCAGCAGCCCCGGGACAGCCGGTAATCAGCCCCAGCATTTT | CASSPGTAGNQPQHF
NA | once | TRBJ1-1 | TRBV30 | TGTGCCTGGAGTGTACGAGGAGGGTTAGGGGAAGCTTTCTTT | CAWSVRGGLGEAFF
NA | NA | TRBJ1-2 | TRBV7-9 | TGTGCCAGCAGGCCGACAGAGACTACCTATGGCTACACCTTC | CASRPTETTYGYTF
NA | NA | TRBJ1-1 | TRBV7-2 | TGTGCCAGCAGCCCTGGTTCGGGGATGAACACTGAAGCTTTCTTT | CASSPGSGMNTEAFF
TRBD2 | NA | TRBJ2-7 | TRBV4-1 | TGCGCCAGCAGCCAAGAAGGTAGCGGGAGTTGGTACGAGCAGTACTTC | CASSQEGSGSWYEQYF
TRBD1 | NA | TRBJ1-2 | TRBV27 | TGTGCCAGCAGTTTAGGACAGGGAGGTTTCGATGGCTACACCTTC | CASSLGQGGFDGYTF
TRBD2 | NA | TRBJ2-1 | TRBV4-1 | TGCGCCAGCAGCCCATCACCGGGACTATACAATGAGCAGTTCTTC | CASSPSPGLYNEQFF
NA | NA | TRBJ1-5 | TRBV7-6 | TGTGCCAGCAGCTTAGGGACGGCGGGGGCTCAGCCCCAGCATTTT | CASSLGTAGAQPQHF